The 21 T cell receptor beta chains below come from one sample, sequenced in a study of T cells in Graves' hyperthyroidism and ophthalmopathy. There were TCR beta CDR3 regions amplified from RNA transcripts. When the TCR CDR3 underwent first-round RT-PCR, the HTBI primer set was used. TCRdb re-called the multiplex PCR reads with MiXCR, one entry per CDR3 protein. In the table there are over 650,000 distinct CDR3 sequences, roughly 15% of which are singletons. The specimen sequenced was blood. All receptors derive from a man between 18 and 29 years old with Graves' hyperthyroidism.

This clonotype was seen a few times. The chain has TRBV5-1 and TRBJ2-3; tentative D call: TRBD2 (6 bases). V lost 0 bases to trimming and J lost 1 base, with 15 bases between them. The germline V gene encodes CDR1 SGHRS and CDR2 YFSETQ. CDR3 length equals 17 residues. CDR3 DNA sequence: TGCGCCAGCAGCTTGGTCCCCCGGGGCGGGGGCACAGATACGCAGTATTTT. Translated, it gives CASSLVPRGGGTDTQYF.

This clonotype was seen at least ten times. The chain couples TRBV6-5 to TRBJ2-2; D unclear. The V end lost 0 bases, the J end lost 1 base, and 6 bases lay between the germline ends. Germline CDR1 MNHEY, CDR2 SVGAGI. This CDR3 is 15 amino acids long. CDR3 residues: CASSYSGENTGELFF. Here the CDR3 DNA reads TGTGCCAGCAGTTACTCTGGGGAGAACACCGGGGAGCTGTTTTTT.

The gene calls are TRBV19 and TRBJ2-6; 7 nucleotides align to TRBD2. The V segment lost 4 bases and the J segment 4 bases; nucleotides outside the gene matches: 7. The CDR3 consists of 16 residues. The V gene's germline CDR1 is LNHDA and CDR2 SQIVND (reference sequence). Here the CDR3 reads CASSTVSGAGANVLTF. The CDR3 DNA reads as TGTGCCAGTAGTACCGTAAGCGGGGCGGGGGCCAACGTCCTGACTTTC. The full variable domain, its missing parts supplied by reference TRBV19 and TRBJ2-6, is DGGITQSPKYLFRKEGQNVTLSCEQNLNHDAMYWYRQDPGQGLRLIYYSQIVNDFQKGDIAEGYSVSREKKESFPLTVTSAQKNPTAFYLCASSTVSGAGANVLTFGAGSRLTVL.

The genes are TRBV7-9 and TRBJ2-2; no clear D gene. Germline V lookup: CDR1 SEHNR, CDR2 FQNEAQ (reference sequence). V was pared by 1 base and J by 7 bases, with 7 bases between. This CDR3 region has 13 residues. Written as DNA, the CDR3 is TGTGCCAGCAGCTTAGTCACCTACGGGGAGCTGTTTTTT. The encoded protein is CASSLVTYGELFF.

This clonotype has at least ten counts. The chain carries TRBV20-1 and TRBJ1-2; D remains unclear. The germline gives CDR1 DFQATT, CDR2 SNEGSKA (reference sequence). V lost 5 bases and J lost 1, with 5 bases in between. The CDR3 is 11 residues long. The CDR3 nucleotides read TGCAGTGCTTACCTTAACTATGGCTACACCTTC. Translating it yields CSAYLNYGYTF.

This clonotype showed up many times. V is TRBV28 and J is TRBJ1-5; D not resolved. Trimming took off 3 bases at V and 9 bases at J, with 12 bases between the two ends. Germline values: CDR1 MDHEN, CDR2 SYDVKM. The CDR3 loop spans 13 amino acids. CDR3 nucleotide sequence: TGTGCCAGCAGTTTCGAGTGGGATTCGCCCCAGCATTTT. Its translation: CASSFEWDSPQHF.

This clonotype was picked up many times. This rearrangement joins TRBV15 to TRBJ2-5, with 8 bases fitting TRBD1. Trimming took 6 bases from V and 3 from J; bases not matched to a gene: 12. Germline V gene lookup returns CDR1 LNHNV and CDR2 YYDKDF (reference sequence). The CDR3 sequence is 16 residues long. DNA of the CDR3: TGTGCCACCAGGAATAGTGGACAGGGCACAAAAGAGACCCAGTACTTC. Its protein product is CATRNSGQGTKETQYF.

This clonotype was seen at least ten times. The rearrangement links TRBV30 to TRBJ1-4; D remains ambiguous. Germline V gene sequence: CDR1 GTSNPN, CDR2 SVGIG (reference sequence). The CDR3 loop spans 12 amino acids. V lost 7 bases and J lost 8, with 14 bases in between. The CDR3 DNA is TGTGCCTCCATCGGGGAGAGAGAAAAACTGTTTTTT. Its protein product is CASIGEREKLFF.

Ten or more counts support this clonotype. The V gene is TRBV6-2 or TRBV6-3, the J gene TRBJ2-7, with 9 bases fitting TRBD1. Trimming removed 0 bases from V and 2 bases from J; junction bases left unmatched: 8. Germline-derived CDR1 and CDR2 are MNHEY and SVGEGT. The CDR3 spans 17 residues. CDR3 bases: TGTGCCAGCAGTTACTCGATCTCGGGACAGGGTACCTACGAGCAGTACTTC. It specifies CASSYSISGQGTYEQYF.

This clonotype has a handful of counts. This chain uses TRBV12-3 or TRBV12-4 with TRBJ2-4; D may be TRBD1 (6 bases). Trimming removed 10 bases from V and 3 bases from J, with 19 bases in between. This CDR3 region has 15 residues. The CDR3 spells CATKGDTSYKNIQYF. Here the CDR3 DNA reads TGTGCCACAAAGGGGGACACAAGTTACAAAAACATTCAGTACTTC.

The table lists this clonotype with a few counts. The chain is built from TRBV5-1 and TRBJ1-5, with D possibly TRBD1 on 6 matching bases. With 3 bases removed from V and 7 bases from J, the gap between germline ends came to 14 bases. The CDR3 runs 14 residues. The germline gives CDR1 SGHRS, CDR2 YFSETQ. CDR3 sequence reads: CASSSEGGGQPQHF. The CDR3 coding sequence is TGCGCCAGCAGCTCTGAAGGGGGAGGCCAGCCCCAGCATTTT.

The gene calls are TRBV24-1 and TRBJ2-1, with 7 bases that match TRBD2. The junction had 6 bases not matched to a gene; V was cut back by 1 base and J by 7 bases. Per the germline V gene, CDR1 is KGHDR and CDR2 is SFDVKD. The length of the CDR3 is 15 residues. The CDR3 coding sequence is TGTGCCACCAGTGATTTAGGCGGGAGTACGAATGAGCAGTTCTTC. Translating it yields CATSDLGGSTNEQFF.

This clonotype was detected only a few times. The V gene is TRBV12-3 or TRBV12-4, the J gene TRBJ1-2; possible D gene TRBD1, 6 bases. Trimming took 7 bases from V and 6 from J, leaving 18 bases between them. The CDR3 covers 14 residues. In nucleotides, the CDR3 is TGTGCCAGCATCCTATCACAGGGAAGAAATGGCTACACCTTC. Translating it yields CASILSQGRNGYTF.

The rearrangement uses TRBV24-1 and TRBJ2-7; the D gene could be TRBD1 or TRBD2 (6 bases each). The V and J ends lost 4 bases and 9 bases respectively, with 21 bases between them. This CDR3 has 15 residues. Germline CDR1 and CDR2: KGHDR and SFDVKD. CDR3 in amino acids: CATSDLRDTYERQYF. The CDR3 region has the DNA TGTGCCACCAGTGACCTGCGGGACACCTACGAGCGGCAGTACTTC.

The V gene is TRBV9, the J gene TRBJ1-2; D is undetermined. This CDR3 contains 16 residues. Germline-derived CDR1 and CDR2 are SGDLS and YYNGEE. Trimming took off 3 bases at V and 4 bases at J, with 19 bases between the two ends. This CDR3 is CASSGSGSNFLYGYTF. CDR3 DNA: TGTGCCAGCAGCGGGTCCGGGTCCAACTTCCTCTATGGCTACACCTTC.

In its sample, this clonotype was seen many times. V usage is TRBV7-2 and J usage is TRBJ2-1; D gene unclear. The CDR3 is 16 amino acids. Per the germline V gene, CDR1 is SGHTA and CDR2 is FQGNSA. Trimming stripped 7 bases from V and 2 bases from J, with 18 bases between. CDR3: CASTLSSQRPYNEQFF. The CDR3 DNA reads TGTGCCAGCACCCTAAGTAGTCAGCGTCCCTACAATGAGCAGTTCTTC.

The V gene is TRBV5-1, the J gene TRBJ1-4, with D tentatively TRBD1 (5 bases). The CDR3 covers 15 residues. With 0 bases removed from V and 7 bases from J, the gap between germline ends came to 13 bases. CDR1 is SGHRS and CDR2 is YFSETQ in the germline V gene. The CDR3 sequence: CASSLGGTTREKLFF. The CDR3 coding sequence is TGCGCCAGCAGCTTGGGAGGGACGACGCGTGAAAAACTGTTTTTT.

This clonotype was counted only a few times. The chain links TRBV6-1 to TRBJ2-7; perhaps TRBD2 as D (5 bases). This CDR3 spans 13 amino acids. Trimming removed 2 bases at V and 6 bases at J, with 11 bases between. Germline V gene data show CDR1 as MNHNS and CDR2 as SASEGT. Written as DNA, the CDR3 is TGTGCCAGCAGTGAAACACCCGAGGGCGAGCAGTACTTC. The encoded protein is CASSETPEGEQYF.

The gene calls are TRBV5-1 and TRBJ1-1; 8 bases align to TRBD1. The CDR3 sequence is 15 residues long. Germline V gene data show CDR1 as SGHRS and CDR2 as YFSETQ. V lost 0 bases to trimming and J lost 4 bases; unmatched junction nucleotides: 5. This chain's CDR3 is CASSLGQGTTTEAFF. CDR3 DNA: TGCGCCAGCAGCTTGGGACAGGGGACCACCACTGAAGCTTTCTTT.

This clonotype has more than one count but fewer than ten. The rearrangement links TRBV6-6 to TRBJ2-3; 8 positions agree with TRBD2. The trim removed 0 bases at V and 10 bases at J, leaving 12 bases unmatched. From germline, CDR1 is MNHNY and CDR2 SVGAGI (reference sequence). The CDR3 is made up of 16 amino acids. The CDR3 region is CASSYSFPGGVAAQYF. CDR3 bases: TGTGCCAGCAGTTACTCGTTTCCGGGAGGGGTCGCGGCGCAGTATTTT.

The genes are TRBV2 and TRBJ2-5; 9 nucleotides agree with TRBD1. The CDR3 runs 17 residues. CDR1 is SNHLY and CDR2 is FYNNEI in the germline V gene. Unmatched junction bases numbered 15, after V lost 6 bases and J lost 4 bases. As DNA, the CDR3 is TGTGCCAGCAGGGTGGGACAGGGAGATTGGGTGAGAGAGACCCAGTACTTC. Residues: CASRVGQGDWVRETQYF.